This entry lists 4 T cell receptor beta chains sequenced from one sample in a study of cytotoxic CD8 clonotypes in ibrutinib-treated CLL (dated by TCRdb to about 2021). The method was the immunoSEQ multiplex PCR assay. In its TCRdb copy, this immuneACCESS table keeps in-frame sequences only and misses some clones. Where compared with another copy, unresolved V genes explain less than half of these, and the others have no known cause. In this sample the table shows 14,000 or so clones, 50% to 75% of which occur a single time. The ten largest make up around 40% of the sample. The sample in question was PBMCs, obtained before ibrutinib treatment. Receptors originate from a human donor with chronic lymphocytic leukemia.

This rearrangement joins TRBV7-9 to TRBJ1-5; tentative D call: TRBD1 (5 bases). Between the trimmed V and J ends, which lost 1 base and 7 bases, there was a span of 17 bases. The germline gives CDR1 SEHNR, CDR2 FQNEAQ (reference sequence). This CDR3 contains 16 residues. The CDR3 bases are TGTGCCAGCAGCTTAGGGGGCCAGGGTCACGGGCAGCCCCAGCATTTT. It yields the protein CASSLGGQGHGQPQHF.

V is TRBV2 and J is TRBJ1-5, with D maybe TRBD1 (5 bases). Looked up from germline, CDR1 is SNHLY and CDR2 is FYNNEI. The length of the CDR3 is 15 residues. V was trimmed by 3 bases and J by 0 bases, leaving 9 bases between them. The DNA of the CDR3 is TGTGCCAGCAGTGACTGGCAGGGTAGCAATCAGCCCCAGCATTTT. It specifies CASSDWQGSNQPQHF.

In this sample, this clone is medium-sized. This rearrangement joins TRBV4-1 to TRBJ2-7; 7 nucleotides match TRBD1. The V segment lost 2 bases and the J segment 3 bases; nucleotides outside the gene matches: 7. Per the germline V gene, CDR1 is MGHRA and CDR2 is YSYEKL. CDR3 length equals 15 residues. CDR3 residues: CASSQMTGWDYEQYF. CDR3 coding DNA: TGCGCCAGCAGCCAAATGACAGGGTGGGACTACGAGCAGTACTTC.

The chain is built from TRBV5-1 and TRBJ2-2; possible D gene TRBD2, 5 bases. Germline CDR1 reads SGHRS; CDR2 reads YFSETQ. Trimming cost V 8 bases and J 12 bases, with 23 bases left between them. The CDR3 spans 14 residues. The CDR3 coding sequence is TGCGCCAGTTGGTGGGGAGAACAAAGTTGGAAGCTGTTTTTT. Its translation is CASWWGEQSWKLFF.